This is a list of T cell receptor beta chains from one sample in a study of blood T cell repertoires in COVID-19. Using immunoSEQ multiplex PCR, the repertoire was profiled, and TCRdb retains in-frame clones only, with some absent. The data hold about 71,000 clones, with more than 80% observed a single time. The specimen was peripheral blood. The receptors come from a middle-aged man with acute or convalescent COVID-19. CDR3s include the opening cysteine and the closing phenylalanine or tryptophan. D genes are given only for firm matches.

V	J	D	DNA	CDR3
TRBV19	TRBJ2-5	TRBD1	TGTGCCAGTAGTACTCAGGGGGCGGGCGAGACCCAGTACTTC	CASSTQGAGETQYF
TRBV7-7	TRBJ2-1	NA	TGTGCTAGCAGCTCCTATCTTACTGATGAGCAGTTCTTC	CASSSYLTDEQFF
TRBV5-4	TRBJ2-1	NA	TGTGCCAGCAGCTTGGAGCTGGGGCGGAATGAGCAGTTCTTC	CASSLELGRNEQFF
TRBV3-1/TRBV3-2	TRBJ2-2	TRBD2	TGTGCCAGCAGCACGGGACTAGCGGGGGTCACCGGGGAGCTGTTTTTT	CASSTGLAGVTGELFF
TRBV3-1/TRBV3-2	TRBJ2-3	TRBD1	TGTGCCAGCAGCCAAGATCTATGGACAGGGACAGATACGCAGTATTTT	CASSQDLWTGTDTQYF
TRBV10-3	TRBJ2-3	TRBD2	TGTGCCATCAGTGATGCGCTAGCGGGGACATTCACAGATACGCAGTATTTT	CAISDALAGTFTDTQYF
TRBV7-8	TRBJ1-6	TRBD1	TGTGCCAGCAGCTCCCGGGACAGGGGGACTTCTGGTTCACCCCTCCACTTT	CASSSRDRGTSGSPLHF
TRBV19	TRBJ2-1	NA	TGTGCCAGTAGTATTTTCATAGGGGTTGGAAATGAGCAGTTCTTC	CASSIFIGVGNEQFF
TRBV6-4	TRBJ2-2	TRBD1	TGTGCCAGCAGCCCCGGGACAGGGGTTTCAGACACCGGGGAGCTGTTTTTT	CASSPGTGVSDTGELFF
TRBV28	TRBJ2-6	NA	TGTGCCAGCAGTTTACCCGGACTGACCTCTGGGGCCAACGTCCTGACTTTC	CASSLPGLTSGANVLTF